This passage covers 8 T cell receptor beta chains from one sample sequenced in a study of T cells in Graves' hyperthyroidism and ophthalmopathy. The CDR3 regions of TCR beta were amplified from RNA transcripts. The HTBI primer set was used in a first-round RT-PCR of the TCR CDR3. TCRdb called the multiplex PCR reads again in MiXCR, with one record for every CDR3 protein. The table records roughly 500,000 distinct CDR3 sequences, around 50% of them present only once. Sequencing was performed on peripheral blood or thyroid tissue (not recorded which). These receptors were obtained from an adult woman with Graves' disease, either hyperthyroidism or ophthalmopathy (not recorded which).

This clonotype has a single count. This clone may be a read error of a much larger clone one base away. The CDR3 sequence: CASSSGQGNTGEVFF. For the CDR3, the DNA is TGTGCCAGCAGCTCGGGACAGGGTAACACCGGGGAGGTGTTTTTT. This sequence joins TRBV10-3 and TRBJ2-2, with TRBD1 matching 9 bases. This CDR3 has 15 amino acids. Germline V gene sequence: CDR1 ENHRY, CDR2 SYGVKD.

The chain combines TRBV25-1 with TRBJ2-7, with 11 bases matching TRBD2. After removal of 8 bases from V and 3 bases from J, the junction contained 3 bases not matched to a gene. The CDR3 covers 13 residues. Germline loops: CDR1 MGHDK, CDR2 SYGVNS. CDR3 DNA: TGTGCCAGCGTAGCGGGAGGGCACTACGAGCAGTACTTC. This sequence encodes CASVAGGHYEQYF.

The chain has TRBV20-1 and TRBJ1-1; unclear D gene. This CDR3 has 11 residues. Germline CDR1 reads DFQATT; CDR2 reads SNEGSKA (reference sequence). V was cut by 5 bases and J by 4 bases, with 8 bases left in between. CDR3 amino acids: CSAVNPTEAFF. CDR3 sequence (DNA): TGCAGTGCTGTAAATCCCACTGAAGCTTTCTTT.

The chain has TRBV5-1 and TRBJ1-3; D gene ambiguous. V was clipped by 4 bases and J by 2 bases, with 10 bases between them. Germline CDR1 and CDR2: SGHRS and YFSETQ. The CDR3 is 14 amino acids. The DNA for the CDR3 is TGCGCCAGCAGCCAAGGATTCACTGGAAACACCATATATTTT. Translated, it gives CASSQGFTGNTIYF. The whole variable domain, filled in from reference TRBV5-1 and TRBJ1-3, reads KAGVTQTPRYLIKTRGQQVTLSCSPISGHRSVSWYQQTPGQGLQFLFEYFSETQRNKGNFPGRFSGRQFSNSRSEMNVSTLELGDSALYLCASSQGFTGNTIYFGEGSWLTVV.

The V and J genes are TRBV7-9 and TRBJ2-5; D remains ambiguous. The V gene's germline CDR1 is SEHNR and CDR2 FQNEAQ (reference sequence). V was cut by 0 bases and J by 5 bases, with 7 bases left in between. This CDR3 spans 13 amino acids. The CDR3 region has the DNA TGTGCCAGCAGCTTAGCCGCCATGGAGACCCAGTACTTC. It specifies CASSLAAMETQYF.

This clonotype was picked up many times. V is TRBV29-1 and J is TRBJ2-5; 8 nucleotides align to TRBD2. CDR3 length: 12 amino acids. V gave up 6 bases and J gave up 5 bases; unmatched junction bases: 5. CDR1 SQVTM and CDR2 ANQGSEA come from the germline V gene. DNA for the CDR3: TGCAGCGTCGGGACTAGTCCGGAGACCCAGTACTTC. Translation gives CSVGTSPETQYF.

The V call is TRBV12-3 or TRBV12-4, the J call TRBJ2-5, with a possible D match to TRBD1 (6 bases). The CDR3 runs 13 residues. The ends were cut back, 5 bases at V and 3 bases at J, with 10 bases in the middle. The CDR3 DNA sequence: TGTGCCAGCAGTGACTGGACAGAAGAGACCCAGTACTTC. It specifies CASSDWTEETQYF.

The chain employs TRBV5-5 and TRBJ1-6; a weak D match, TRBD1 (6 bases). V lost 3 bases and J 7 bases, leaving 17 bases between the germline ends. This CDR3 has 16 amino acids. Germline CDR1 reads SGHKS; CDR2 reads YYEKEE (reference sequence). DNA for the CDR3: TGTGCCAGCAGCTCCGACTCTTATGGGGGCAATTCACCCCTCCACTTT. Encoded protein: CASSSDSYGGNSPLHF.